Presented here are 16 T cell receptor beta chains from one specimen sequenced in a study of shared clonotypes between healthy human individuals. Clones were sequenced by immunoSEQ multiplex PCR, and TCRdb holds only the in-frame ones, with some missing. The sample has around 990,000 clones; 70% to 85% are singletons. Sequencing was carried out using memory CD4+ T cells from PBMCs. Documented subset: CD45RA-negative fraction. These receptor sequences come from a man between 18 and 35 years old in good health. Some clones in this sample may be carry-over from other donors' samples.

This clone was recorded only once. The gene calls are TRBV5-1 and TRBJ2-1; the match to TRBD1 covers 7 bases. The germline gives CDR1 SGHRS, CDR2 YFSETQ. Trimming removed 0 bases from V and 8 bases from J; junction bases left unmatched: 8. The CDR3 contains 15 residues. The CDR3 protein is CASSLGQGVVDEQFF. The CDR3 DNA reads TGCGCCAGCAGCTTGGGGCAGGGGGTGGTGGATGAGCAGTTCTTC.

The chain uses TRBV10-3 and TRBJ2-3; the D gene could be TRBD1 or TRBD2 (5 bases each). The CDR3 runs to 13 residues. V gave up 10 bases and J gave up 0 bases, with 11 bases separating them. Germline V gene lookup returns CDR1 ENHRY and CDR2 SYGVKD. The CDR3 region has the DNA TGTGCCAGCCGGGACGGTAGCACAGATACGCAGTATTTT. This codes for CASRDGSTDTQYF.

The chain is built from TRBV28 and TRBJ2-7; 7 nucleotides match TRBD1. The CDR3 runs 14 residues. Germline V gene sequence: CDR1 MDHEN, CDR2 SYDVKM. With 3 bases clipped from V and 2 bases from J, the junction kept 4 bases outside the gene matches. CDR3 amino acids: CASSLTGKAYEQYF. Here the CDR3 DNA reads TGTGCCAGCAGTTTGACAGGGAAAGCCTACGAGCAGTACTTC.

The J gene is TRBJ2-3, the V gene TRBV4-1; the match to TRBD2 covers 8 bases. The V gene's germline CDR1 is MGHRA and CDR2 YSYEKL. The V and J ends lost 2 bases and 6 bases, in that order; junction bases with no gene match: 7. The CDR3 extends over 15 amino acids. CDR3 DNA: TGCGCCAGCAGCCAAAGGGGACTAGATAAGGATACGCAGTATTTT. This encodes CASSQRGLDKDTQYF.

This clone was seen a single time. The chain couples TRBV4-1 to TRBJ2-2, with D perhaps TRBD2 (5 bases). CDR3 length: 16 amino acids. Germline V gives CDR1 MGHRA, CDR2 YSYEKL. V lost 1 base, J lost 6 bases, and 15 bases lay in between. The CDR3 nucleotides are TGCGCCAGCAGCCAAGGGGTCGCCTCCGGGGCCGGGGAGCTGTTTTTT. Translating it yields CASSQGVASGAGELFF.

The rearrangement uses TRBV11-2 and TRBJ2-7; 7 bases fit TRBD1. The V and J ends lost 1 base and 6 bases, in that order; junction bases with no gene match: 6. This CDR3 region has 14 residues. CDR1 is SGHAT and CDR2 is FQNNGV in the germline V gene. Here the CDR3 reads CASSLVGDSGEQYF. Here the CDR3 DNA reads TGTGCCAGCAGCTTAGTCGGGGACAGCGGCGAGCAGTACTTC.

V is TRBV4-2 and J is TRBJ2-5; TRBD2 agrees at 10 bases. TRBJ2-7 matches the DNA end more closely, so the J call is doubtful. The CDR3 length is 15 residues. Per germline, CDR1 LGHNA and CDR2 YNFKEQ. CDR3 coding DNA: TGTGCCAGCAGCCACTCTCTAGCGGGAGTGTACGAGCAGTACTTC. Its translation: CASSHSLAGVYEQYF.

This clone was counted a single time. The V and J genes are TRBV28 and TRBJ2-1; D could derive from TRBD1 or TRBD2 (6 bases each). The CDR3 is made up of 20 amino acids. The ends were cut back, 3 bases at V and 0 bases at J, with 24 bases in the middle. Germline values: CDR1 MDHEN, CDR2 SYDVKM. The CDR3 protein is CASSFGRGSRDFASYNEQFF. In DNA form, the CDR3 reads TGTGCCAGCAGTTTCGGTAGGGGGTCCAGGGACTTCGCCTCCTACAATGAGCAGTTCTTC.

The chain joins TRBV30 to TRBJ1-4; D remains unclear. Germline V gene lookup returns CDR1 GTSNPN and CDR2 SVGIG (reference sequence). V lost 4 bases to trimming and J lost 0 bases, with 12 bases between them. The CDR3 has 15 residues. The CDR3 nucleotides read TGTGCCTGGACGCCCGCGGTAGCAACTAATGAAAAACTGTTTTTT. Translating gives CAWTPAVATNEKLFF.

The J gene is TRBJ2-3, the V gene TRBV6-1; maybe TRBD2 (6 bases). The CDR3 consists of 15 residues. V shed 3 bases and J shed 2 bases, with 12 bases lying between them. Per the germline V gene, CDR1 is MNHNS and CDR2 is SASEGT. Here the CDR3 DNA reads TGTGCCAGCAGTGATGGGGCTAGCGACACAGATACGCAGTATTTT. This encodes CASSDGASDTDTQYF.

The gene calls are TRBV10-3 and TRBJ2-7; a possible D gene is TRBD2 (5 bases). This CDR3 is built from 16 residues. V lost 3 bases, J lost 5 bases, and 20 bases lay in between. The germline V gene encodes CDR1 ENHRY and CDR2 SYGVKD. The CDR3 DNA is TGTGCCATCAGTGAATCGGGTAGCGCGGGTTCCCACGAGCAGTACTTC. Protein product: CAISESGSAGSHEQYF.

The rearrangement uses TRBV28 and TRBJ1-1; D is unresolved. The ends were cut back, 3 bases at V and 5 bases at J, with 13 bases in the middle. The V gene's germline CDR1 is MDHEN and CDR2 SYDVKM. The CDR3 covers 14 residues. The CDR3 region is CASSFFLGSTEAFF. The CDR3 nucleotides read TGTGCCAGCAGTTTCTTCCTGGGCTCGACTGAAGCTTTCTTT.

This clone was counted once. This chain links TRBV9 with TRBJ1-3, with 9 bases identical to TRBD1. The trim removed 3 bases at V and 5 bases at J, leaving 3 bases unmatched. Germline CDR1 SGDLS, CDR2 YYNGEE. The CDR3 runs to 14 residues. For the CDR3, the DNA is TGTGCCAGCAGCGGTACAGGGGGCAGAAACACCATATATTTT. Encoded protein: CASSGTGGRNTIYF.

The gene calls are TRBV5-6 and TRBJ2-2; 8 nucleotides align to TRBD2. CDR3 length equals 15 residues. V trimming: 6 bases; J trimming: 1 base; junction bases outside the gene matches: 5. Germline CDR1 is SGHDT and CDR2 is YYEEEE. The CDR3 coding sequence is TGTGCCAGCACCCGTAGCGGGGTGAACACCGGGGAGCTGTTTTTT. It translates to CASTRSGVNTGELFF.

The rearrangement joins TRBV21-1 to TRBJ2-3; whether TRBD1, the table's D call, matches the DNA was not checked. TRBV21-1 constitutes a pseudogene. The CDR3 is 15 amino acids. For the CDR3, the DNA is TGTGCCAGCAGCAAGGGGCGCGGTTGGCCGGGTACGCAGTATTTT. Its translation is CASSKGRGWPGTQYF.

As concerns this clone: Different DNA sequences within this sample yield the same CDR3. The V gene is TRBV5-6, the J gene TRBJ2-5; D remains unclear. Germline assignment: CDR1 SGHDT and CDR2 YYEEEE. The CDR3 is 13 residues long. Between the trimmed V and J ends, which lost 0 bases and 2 bases, there was a span of 5 bases. This CDR3 reads CASSLVGQETQYF. CDR3 in DNA: TGTGCCAGCAGCTTGGTCGGACAAGAGACCCAGTACTTC.